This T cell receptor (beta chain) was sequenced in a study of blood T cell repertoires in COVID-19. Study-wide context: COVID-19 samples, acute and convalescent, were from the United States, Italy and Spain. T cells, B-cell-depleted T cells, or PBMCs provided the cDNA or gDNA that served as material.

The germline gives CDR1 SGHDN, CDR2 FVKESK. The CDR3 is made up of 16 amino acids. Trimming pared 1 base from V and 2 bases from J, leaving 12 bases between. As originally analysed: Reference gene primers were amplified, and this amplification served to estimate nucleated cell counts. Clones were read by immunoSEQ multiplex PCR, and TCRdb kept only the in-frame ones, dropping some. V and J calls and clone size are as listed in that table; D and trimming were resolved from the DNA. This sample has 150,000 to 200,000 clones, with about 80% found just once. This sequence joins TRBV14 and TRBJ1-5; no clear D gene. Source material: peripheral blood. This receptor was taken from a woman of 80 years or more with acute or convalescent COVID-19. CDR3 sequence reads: CASSQGTTPRNQPQHF. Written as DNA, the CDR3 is TGTGCCAGCAGCCAAGGGACTACACCCCGCAATCAGCCCCAGCATTTT. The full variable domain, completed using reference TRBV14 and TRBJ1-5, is EAGVTQFPSHSVIEKGQTVTLRCDPISGHDNLYWYRRVMGKEIKFLLHFVKESKQDESGMPNNRFLAERTGGTYSTLKVQPAELEDSGVYFCASSQGTTPRNQPQHFGDGTRLSIL.